The rows below give T cell receptor beta chains drawn from one sample of a study of shared clonotypes between healthy human individuals. The table came from immunoSEQ multiplex PCR; TCRdb's copy has only in-frame clones and leaves some out. Here the sample spans approximately 2.3 million clones, 85% to 95% being singletons. Sequencing used naive CD4+ T cells from PBMCs. The source is a man younger than 30 in good health. Some clones in this sample may be carry-over from other donors' samples. Both conserved end residues are part of each CDR3. D genes are given only for firm matches. Clone size is shown for a subset of rows, as once, few, many or a class of expanded clone.

>.|TRBJ2-2|TRBV5-1|.
TGCGCCAGCAGCTTGCGTGGACGGGAGTTGGCCGGGGAGCTGTTTTTT
CASSLRGRELAGELFF
>once|TRBJ2-1|TRBV2|TRBD2
TGTGCCAGCAGGGGGACTAGCGTAGGCAATGAGCAGTTCTTC
CASRGTSVGNEQFF
>once|TRBJ2-1|TRBV18|.
TGTGCCAGCTCACCACCCCCGGACATTTACAATGAGCAGTTCTTC
CASSPPPDIYNEQFF
>.|TRBJ1-5|TRBV2|TRBD1
TGTGCCAGCACCACACAGGGGGAGGGCCAGCCCCAGCATTTT
CASTTQGEGQPQHF
>once|TRBJ1-6|TRBV30|.
TGTGCCTGGACCTTGACAGGTCCTTATAATTCACCCCTCCACTTT
CAWTLTGPYNSPLHF
>.|TRBJ1-2|TRBV7-9|TRBD1
TGTGCCAGCAGCGGCCTACAGGGGTATGGCTACACCTTC
CASSGLQGYGYTF
>once|TRBJ2-1|TRBV4-3|.
TGCGCCAGCAGCCAAGTTTCCAATGAGCAGTTCTTC
CASSQVSNEQFF
>.|TRBJ2-3|TRBV7-2|.
TGTGCCAGCAGCTCGGAGGGTTTAGATACGCAGTATTTT
CASSSEGLDTQYF
>.|TRBJ1-2|TRBV28|.
TGTGCCAGCAGTTTAAGGATTGGTGGCTACACCTTC
CASSLRIGGYTF
>.|TRBJ2-2|TRBV5-1|.
TGCGCCAGCAGCTCCCCGACTCGCACCGGGGAGCTGTTTTTT
CASSSPTRTGELFF
>.|TRBJ1-2|TRBV6-5|TRBD1
TGTGCCAGCAGTGGAACTACAGGGGACGGCTATGGCTACACCTTC
CASSGTTGDGYGYTF
>.|TRBJ2-1|TRBV5-6|TRBD2
TGTGCCAGCAGCTCCCATGGGGGGGGGCAGTTCTTC
CASSSHGGGQFF
>.|TRBJ1-2|TRBV5-1|.
TGCGCCAGCAGCCCGGGGCGATGGAGGGTCGATGGCTACACCTTC
CASSPGRWRVDGYTF
>.|TRBJ2-4|TRBV6-1|.
TGTGCCAGCGCAGGAACTATAGCCAAAAACATTCAGTACTTC
CASAGTIAKNIQYF
>.|TRBJ2-2|TRBV5-1|.
TGCGCCAGCAGCTTGAACAGTGGCAGCACCGGGGAGCTGTTTTTT
CASSLNSGSTGELFF
>.|TRBJ2-1|TRBV6-5|.
TGTGCCAGCAGTTACGAGACAGCAAACTACAATGAGCAGTTCTTC
CASSYETANYNEQFF
>few|TRBJ1-1|TRBV15|.
TGTGCCACCAGCAGAGGACAGGTGAAGATGGGTGAAGCTTTCTTT
CATSRGQVKMGEAFF
>.|TRBJ1-2|TRBV28|.
TGTGCCAGCAGTCAAACGGGGACTAACTATGGCTACACCTTC
CASSQTGTNYGYTF
>few|TRBJ2-7|TRBV19|.
TGTGCCAGTAGTATGTTCCCGGGATCCTACGAGCAGTACTTC
CASSMFPGSYEQYF
>.|TRBJ2-7|TRBV6-5|TRBD1
TGTGCCAGCAGCAGGACGGGACAGTCCTACGAGCAGTACTTC
CASSRTGQSYEQYF
>.|TRBJ2-4|TRBV27|TRBD1
TGTGCCAGCAGTCCCGGGACAGGGGGCTTGAACATTCAGTACTTC
CASSPGTGGLNIQYF
>.|TRBJ2-1|TRBV27|TRBD1
TGTGCCAGCAGTTTATCCGGACAGGGTTGGGTAAGTTCCTACAATGAGCAGTTCTTC
CASSLSGQGWVSSYNEQFF
>.|TRBJ2-1|TRBV7-6|TRBD2
TGTGCCAGCAGCCCTGATCGCGCGGGAGGCTACAATGAGCAGTTCTTC
CASSPDRAGGYNEQFF
>once|TRBJ2-2|TRBV5-1|TRBD1
TGCGCCAGCAGCCCGCGAACAGGGGGCGCCGACACCGGGGAGCTGTTTTTT
CASSPRTGGADTGELFF
>.|TRBJ2-7|TRBV19|.
TGTGCCAGTAGTATAAGGGCAGGGCGGACCTACGAGCAGTACTTC
CASSIRAGRTYEQYF
>.|TRBJ2-3|TRBV7-7|TRBD2
TGTGCCAGCAGCTTAGGAACTAGCGGGTATGCTAGCACAGATACGCAGTATTTT
CASSLGTSGYASTDTQYF
>once|TRBJ1-2|TRBV5-1|.
TGCGCCAGCAGCTCGGACGGTTTGAACTATGGCTACACCTTC
CASSSDGLNYGYTF
>once|TRBJ2-3|TRBV5-6|TRBD2
TGTGCCAGCAGCTCGGGGAGGGCCGCGGATACGCAGTATTTT
CASSSGRAADTQYF
>once|TRBJ2-1|TRBV5-4|.
TGTGCCAGCAGCTTGACTAGGTCGGTGGGGGATGAGCAGTTCTTC
CASSLTRSVGDEQFF
>.|TRBJ1-1|TRBV6-5|.
TGTGCCAGCAGTTTCGGACATCCGAACACTGAAGCTTTCTTT
CASSFGHPNTEAFF
>.|TRBJ2-3|TRBV28|.
TGTGCCAGCACACGCGGGCAGGGGACAGATACGCAGTATTTT
CASTRGQGTDTQYF
>.|TRBJ2-7|TRBV5-8|.
TGTGCCAGCAGCCCGACACCTTTCTACGAGCAGTACTTC
CASSPTPFYEQYF
>once|TRBJ2-5|TRBV5-4|.
TGTGCCAGCAGCGGCACTCAAGAGACCCAGTACTTC
CASSGTQETQYF
>once|TRBJ2-7|TRBV28|.
TGTGCCAGCAGTTTAGCGTCGGCCCAGAGCGACGAGCAGTACTTC
CASSLASAQSDEQYF
>.|TRBJ2-3|TRBV11-3|TRBD2
TGTGCCAGCAGCGCCGGGACTACTAGCACAGATACGCAGTATTTT
CASSAGTTSTDTQYF
>few|TRBJ1-2|TRBV7-9|TRBD1
TGTGCCAGCAGCCCGCCAGGGGGGCGAGAGGGCTACACCTTC
CASSPPGGREGYTF
>.|TRBJ1-1|TRBV5-1|.
TGCGCCAGCAGCTTGGGACAAAAAAATGAAGCTTTCTTT
CASSLGQKNEAFF
>.|TRBJ2-3|TRBV6-1|TRBD1
TGTGCCAGCAGACCGGGACAGGGAAAAGATACGCAGTATTTT
CASRPGQGKDTQYF
>.|TRBJ1-2|TRBV7-2|.
TGTGCCAGCAGCTCTCAGGTGGAGGTAAACTATGGCTACACCTTC
CASSSQVEVNYGYTF
>.|TRBJ1-5|TRBV9|.
TGTGCCAGCAGCGCCGAGGTAGCGTATCAGCCCCAGCATTTT
CASSAEVAYQPQHF
>.|TRBJ1-4|TRBV5-1|.
TGCGCCAGCAGCCCACTCGGGGGGGCCGCAACTAATGAAAAACTGTTTTTT
CASSPLGGAATNEKLFF
>.|TRBJ2-7|TRBV28|TRBD1
TGTGCCAGCAGTCCACCGGACAGGGTAGTTCTCTACGAGCAGTACTTC
CASSPPDRVVLYEQYF
>.|TRBJ2-5|TRBV9|.
TGTGCCAGCAGCGCTTACGGGACAGCGGAGGGGACCCAGTACTTC
CASSAYGTAEGTQYF
>.|TRBJ2-7|TRBV5-1|TRBD1
TGCGCCAGCAGCACCGGACAGGTCTACGAGCAGTACTTC
CASSTGQVYEQYF
>.|TRBJ2-2|TRBV11-3|TRBD1
TGTGCCAGCAGCTTAGGACCAGGGGGCTACACCGGGGAGCTGTTTTTT
CASSLGPGGYTGELFF
>.|TRBJ2-4|TRBV7-2|.
TGTGCCAGCAGCTCCCCCAGGTCGGCCAAAAACATTCAGTACTTC
CASSSPRSAKNIQYF
>.|TRBJ2-2|TRBV5-1|TRBD1
TGCGCCAGCAGCTCAGGCCGGACAGGGCAAGGTCGGACCGGGGAGCTGTTTTTT
CASSSGRTGQGRTGELFF
>.|TRBJ2-1|TRBV18|.
TGTGCCAGCTCACCTAGGCTTTACAATGAGCAGTTCTTC
CASSPRLYNEQFF
>.|TRBJ2-2|TRBV28|.
TGTGCCAGCAGAACTACAGGGAGCACCGGGGAGCTGTTTTTT
CASRTTGSTGELFF
>.|TRBJ1-2|TRBV7-2|.
TGTGCCAGCAGCTTAGGGTCCCTCGGGGCTAACTATGGCTACACCTTC
CASSLGSLGANYGYTF
>.|TRBJ1-3|TRBV6-6|.
TGTGCCAGCAGTTACGCCACAGGTTCTGGAAACACCATATATTTT
CASSYATGSGNTIYF
>.|TRBJ1-3|TRBV7-9|.
TGTGCCAGCAGCTTAGGAGGGGCCGGAAACACCATATATTTT
CASSLGGAGNTIYF
>.|TRBJ2-5|TRBV9|.
TGTGCCAGCAGCGTAAGAGGGGAAGAGACCCAGTACTTC
CASSVRGEETQYF
>.|TRBJ2-1|TRBV7-3|.
TGTGCCAGCAGCGCGGGGCAGGGTTCCTACAATGAGCAGTTCTTC
CASSAGQGSYNEQFF
>.|TRBJ2-1|TRBV7-2|TRBD1
TGTGCCAGCAGCCTTCTAATCCTGGACAGGCACAATGAGCAGTTCTTC
CASSLLILDRHNEQFF
>.|TRBJ2-7|TRBV7-2|.
TGTGCCAGCAGCCAATACTACGAGCAGTACTTC
CASSQYYEQYF
>.|TRBJ2-3|TRBV19|TRBD2
TGTGCCAGTAGTATTAGTAGCGGGAGGGCCCCAGATACGCAGTATTTT
CASSISSGRAPDTQYF
>.|TRBJ1-2|TRBV30|.
TGTGCCTGGAGTAGGGAAGGCTACACCTTC
CAWSREGYTF
>once|TRBJ2-3|TRBV9|.
TGTGCCAGCAGCGTAGCTTACGTCGACACAGATACGCAGTATTTT
CASSVAYVDTDTQYF
>.|TRBJ2-3|TRBV25-1|.
TGTGCCAGCAGTCGGGACCGCACAGATACGCAGTATTTT
CASSRDRTDTQYF